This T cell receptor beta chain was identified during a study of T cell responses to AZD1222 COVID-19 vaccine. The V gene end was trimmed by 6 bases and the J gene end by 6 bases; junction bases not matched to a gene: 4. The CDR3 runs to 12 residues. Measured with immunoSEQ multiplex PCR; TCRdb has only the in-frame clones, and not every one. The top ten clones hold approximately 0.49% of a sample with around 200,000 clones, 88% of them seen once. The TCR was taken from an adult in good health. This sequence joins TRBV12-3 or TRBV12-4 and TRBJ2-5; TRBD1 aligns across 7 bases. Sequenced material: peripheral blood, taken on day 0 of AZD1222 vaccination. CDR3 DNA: TGTGCCAGCAGCACACAGGGGAAGACCCAGTACTTC. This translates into CASSTQGKTQYF.